What follows is one T cell receptor (beta chain) and its context. This sample is part of a study of blood T cell repertoires in COVID-19. Study details: The samples span acute and convalescent COVID-19 from the United States, Italy and Spain. The cDNA or gDNA used as material had been derived from T cells, B-cell-depleted T cells, or PBMCs.

The CDR3 consists of 13 residues. The junction had 3 bases not matched to a gene; V was cut back by 4 bases and J by 5 bases. Germline CDR1 is SGHNT and CDR2 is YYREEE (reference sequence). Authors' methods: Nucleated cell counts were estimated from reference gene primer amplification. Repertoires were generated with immunoSEQ multiplex PCR, while TCRdb's copy carries only in-frame clones and drops some. V and J calls and clone size are as listed in that table; D and trimming were resolved from the DNA. This sample yields some 180,000 clones, of which about three quarters are seen a single time; 2.5% to 3.5% belongs to the top ten.

The clonotype comes from a woman older than 75 with active or convalescent COVID-19. Material for sequencing was peripheral blood. The chain is built from TRBV5-4 and TRBJ2-1; 7 bases agree with TRBD1. The CDR3 region has the DNA TGTGCCAGCAGCCCCGGACAGGACAATGAGCAGTTCTTC. Its protein is CASSPGQDNEQFF.